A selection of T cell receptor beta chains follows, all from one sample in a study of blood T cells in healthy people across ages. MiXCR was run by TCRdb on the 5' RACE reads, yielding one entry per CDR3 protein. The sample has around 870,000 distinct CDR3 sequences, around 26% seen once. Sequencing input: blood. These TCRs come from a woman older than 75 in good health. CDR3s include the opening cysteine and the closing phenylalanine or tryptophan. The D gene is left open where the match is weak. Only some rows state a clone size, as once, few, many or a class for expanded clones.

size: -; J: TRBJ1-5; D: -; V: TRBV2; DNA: TGTGCCAGCAGTGAAAACAGTCCCACCAATCAGCCCCAGCATTTT; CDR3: CASSENSPTNQPQHF
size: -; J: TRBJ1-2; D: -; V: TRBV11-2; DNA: TGTGCCAGCAGCCCACCTCCTTGGCGCTTTAGGGGAAACTATGGCTACACCTTC; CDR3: CASSPPPWRFRGNYGYTF
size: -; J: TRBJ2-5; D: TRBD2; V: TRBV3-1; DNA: TGTGCCAGCAGCTTTGCGGGGGGATTTTATTCGAGCCAGTACTTC; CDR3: CASSFAGGFYSSQYF
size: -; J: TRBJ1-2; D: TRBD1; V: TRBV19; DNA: TGTGCCACCAGTAGGGGAGGGACAGGAGGGAACTATGGCTACACCTTC; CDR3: CATSRGGTGGNYGYTF
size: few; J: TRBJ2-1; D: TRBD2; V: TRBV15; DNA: TGTGCCACCAGCAGATTAAGGGTTGCGGGGGATGAGCAGTTCTTC; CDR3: CATSRLRVAGDEQFF
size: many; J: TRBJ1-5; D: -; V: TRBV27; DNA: TGTGCCAGCAGTAGGGACAACGCACCCAATCAGCCCCAGCATTTT; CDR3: CASSRDNAPNQPQHF
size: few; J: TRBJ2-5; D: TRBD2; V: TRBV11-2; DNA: TGTGCCAGCAGCTCGGGACTAGCGGGGGGGAAGTATGAGCAGTACTTC; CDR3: CASSSGLAGGKYEQYF
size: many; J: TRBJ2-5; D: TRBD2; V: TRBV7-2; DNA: TGTGCCAGCAGCTCCGGGACTAGCGGGGGGGGGACCCAGTACTTC; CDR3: CASSSGTSGGGTQYF
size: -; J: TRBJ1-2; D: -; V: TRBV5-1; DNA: TGCGCCAGCAGCTGGGAGGCAGGCAGATATGGCTACACCTTC; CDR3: CASSWEAGRYGYTF
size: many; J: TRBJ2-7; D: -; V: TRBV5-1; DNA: TGCGCCAGCAGCCGGGACACCTACTACGAGCAGTACTTC; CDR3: CASSRDTYYEQYF
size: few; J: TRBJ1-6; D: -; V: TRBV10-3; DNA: TGTGCCATCAGTAAATCCGATAATTCACCCCTCCACTTT; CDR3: CAISKSDNSPLHF
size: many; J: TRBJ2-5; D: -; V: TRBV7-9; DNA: TGTGCCAGCAGCTTTTCCGGGGATTACCAAGAGACCCAGTACTTC; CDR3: CASSFSGDYQETQYF
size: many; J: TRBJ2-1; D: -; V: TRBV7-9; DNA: TGTGCCAGCAGCGCTACTCCGCACAGCTACAATGAGCAGTTCTTC; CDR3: CASSATPHSYNEQFF
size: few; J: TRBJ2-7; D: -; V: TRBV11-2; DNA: TGTGCCAGCAGCACTAGGGGTTACTCCTACAATGAGCAGTACTTC; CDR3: CASSTRGYSYNEQYF
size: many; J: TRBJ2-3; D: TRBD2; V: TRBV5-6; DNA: TGTGCCAGCAGCCTAGGGACTAGCGGCTTCACAGATACGCAGTATTTT; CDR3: CASSLGTSGFTDTQYF
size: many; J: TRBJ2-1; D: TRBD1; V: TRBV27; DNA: TGTGCCAGCAGCCGGGGCCGAGGACAGGGGGCTTTGTACAATGAGCAGTTCTTC; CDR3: CASSRGRGQGALYNEQFF
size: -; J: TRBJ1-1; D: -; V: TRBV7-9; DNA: TGTGCCAGCAGCTTAATGGGCCTTCCCCAAGCTTTCTTT; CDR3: CASSLMGLPQAFF
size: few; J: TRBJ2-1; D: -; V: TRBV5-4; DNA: TGTGCCAGCAGCGAAGGGGTAGGACAGAAAAACAATGAGCAGTTCTTC; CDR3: CASSEGVGQKNNEQFF
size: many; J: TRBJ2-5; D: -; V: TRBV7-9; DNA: TGTGCCAGCAGCTTAGACTCTGCGGAGACCCAGTACTTC; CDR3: CASSLDSAETQYF
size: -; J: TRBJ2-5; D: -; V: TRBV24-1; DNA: TGTGCCACCAACCCGAAGGGGACCGAGACCCAGTACTTC; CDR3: CATNPKGTETQYF